This T cell receptor (beta chain) was recorded in a study of blood T cells in healthy people across ages. Study outcomes and limitations: Expanded clonotype changes were possibly confounded by unknown donor CMV status. As age increased, TCR beta diversity per million T cells fell in a roughly linear fashion.

The use of a sample-barcoded 5' primer and a J-beta primer mix characterized a second PCR of about 7 to 12 cycles. A single record per CDR3 protein comes from TCRdb applying MiXCR to the 5' RACE reads. The data show 720,000 or so distinct CDR3 sequences, 35% to 50% seen once. A remark on this clonotype: Its specificity is unknown. It may be a read error: a sequence one base away is much more abundant.

Donors were healthy Caucasian individuals from Russia aged about 6 to 100. This sequence was found in a man at least 80 years old in good health. Sequences were obtained from blood.

As DNA, the CDR3 is TGTGCCAGCAACTTAGAGCACAGGACTGGGGCCAACGTCCTGACTTTC. This gives the protein CASNLEHRTGANVLTF. The chain couples TRBV7-3 to TRBJ2-6; TRBD1 might be the D (5 bases). The CDR3 spans 16 residues. Germline-derived CDR1 and CDR2 are SGHTA and FQGTGA.